The rows below give T cell receptor beta chains drawn from one sample of a study of T-cell memory formation after mild COVID-19. A single record per CDR3 protein comes from TCRdb applying MiXCR to the 5' RACE reads. The data hold over 350,000 distinct CDR3 sequences, with 20% to 25% observed a single time. The source material was PBMCs or a T cell subset sorted from them (not recorded which). All receptors come from an adult woman who had mild COVID-19 (a few samples of this study predate the infection). Cell type and time point are not known. Both conserved end residues are part of each CDR3. Each record gives: V gene, J gene, CDR3 protein.

TRBV29-1	TRBJ2-3	CSVAPVGASDTQYF
TRBV9	TRBJ2-1	CASSVGLAGRYNEQFF
TRBV12-3/TRBV12-4	TRBJ2-7	CASSFVREADEQYF
TRBV29-1	TRBJ1-3	CSVESAYPSPGNTIYF
TRBV2	TRBJ1-4	CASRAQGPRNEKLFF
TRBV7-9	TRBJ2-6	CASSKAGTVQPGANVLTF
TRBV11-1	TRBJ2-3	CASSYTTERPYF
TRBV30	TRBJ2-2	CAWSTGTTGELFF
TRBV9	TRBJ2-7	CASSPLVPATLYEQYF
TRBV11-2	TRBJ2-7	CASSLERAYEQYF
TRBV18	TRBJ1-1	CASSSMTGTVNTEAFF
TRBV7-2	TRBJ2-1	CASSFSRSGFDEQFF
TRBV5-1	TRBJ1-2	CASAPGQGFGDYGYTF
TRBV9	TRBJ2-5	CASSAGTSTETQYF
TRBV2	TRBJ1-1	CASSEVGRNTEAFF
TRBV5-5	TRBJ1-2	CASSSGQGRGYTF
TRBV19	TRBJ2-3	CASSTSGRSTDTQYF
TRBV18	TRBJ2-7	CASSPGTGGTGEQYF
TRBV12-3/TRBV12-4	TRBJ2-2	CASSLQGLTGELFF
TRBV7-6	TRBJ2-1	CASSLLSKTLAGGILNEQFF
TRBV12-3/TRBV12-4	TRBJ1-1	CASSFGLNTEAFF
TRBV12-3/TRBV12-4	TRBJ1-6	CASSPEGFGPLHF
TRBV3-1	TRBJ2-3	CASRHTSNTQYF
TRBV6-2/TRBV6-3	TRBJ1-1	CASRQQGMGTEAFF
TRBV4-2	TRBJ2-5	CASSQVAEREKETQYF
TRBV6-5	TRBJ1-2	CASSYSAQGSWGYTF
TRBV27	TRBJ1-5	CASSLTGEWQPQHF
TRBV6-6	TRBJ1-2	CASSKGGQGSYTF
TRBV18	TRBJ1-2	CASSPRPGQANLGHDGYTF
TRBV9	TRBJ1-1	CASGEGVTSEAFF
TRBV6-2/TRBV6-3	TRBJ2-1	CASSYGLAGGPGEQFF
TRBV12-3/TRBV12-4	TRBJ2-5	CASSTTRREGAQETQYF
TRBV4-2	TRBJ2-1	CASSQDSYQRTTYNEQFF
TRBV5-1	TRBJ2-3	CASSLGRQGAADTQYF
TRBV6-5	TRBJ1-1	CASKVGQGIFGTEAFF
TRBV19	TRBJ1-5	CASSQGAAGYQPQHF
TRBV7-2	TRBJ2-3	CASSLAGYTDTQYF
TRBV5-1	TRBJ2-1	CASSFQDNEQFF
TRBV5-1	TRBJ1-3	CASRPWTGSGNTIYF
TRBV7-7	TRBJ2-6	CASSLESTPGANVLTF
TRBV5-1	TRBJ1-1	CASSPTKNLAEAFF
TRBV3-1	TRBJ1-1	CASRQTGVGTEAFF